One sample yielded the 4 T cell receptor beta chains listed below, sequenced in a study of response to subunit inactivated influenza vaccine. MiXCR was run by TCRdb on the RT-PCR reads, yielding one entry per CDR3 protein. The sample gives fewer than 250,000 distinct CDR3 sequences, approximately 15% of which show up once; approximately 24% is in the top ten. This material consisted of CD8+ T cells sorted from PBMCs, taken about 5 days after vaccination. These receptors originate from a middle-aged man who received an inactivated influenza vaccine.

This clonotype was found a few times. The chain joins TRBV7-3 to TRBJ2-2, with TRBD2 as a possible D gene (6 bases). Between the trimmed V and J ends, which lost 1 base and 8 bases, there was a span of 17 bases. Germline V gives CDR1 SGHTA, CDR2 FQGTGA. CDR3 length equals 16 residues. CDR3 sequence reads: CASSLSFNKGLGELFF. In DNA, the CDR3 is TGTGCCAGCAGCTTAAGTTTTAACAAGGGACTTGGGGAGCTGTTTTTT.

This clonotype has more than one count but fewer than ten. CDR3 protein: CASSQDVWTGVNTEAFF. In DNA form, the CDR3 reads TGCGCCAGCAGCCAAGATGTCTGGACAGGGGTGAACACTGAAGCTTTCTTT. The chain is built from TRBV4-3 and TRBJ1-1, with 9 bases lining up with TRBD1. The CDR3 has 17 amino acids. CDR1 is LGHNA, CDR2 YSLEER, per germline. The V segment lost 0 bases and the J segment 0 bases; nucleotides outside the gene matches: 5.

This clonotype was picked up a small number of times. V gene TRBV7-6 combines with J gene TRBJ2-5; 7 nucleotides align to TRBD2. The germline gives CDR1 SGHVS, CDR2 FNYEAQ. This CDR3 has 15 amino acids. The V segment lost 3 bases and the J segment 5 bases; nucleotides outside the gene matches: 9. In DNA form, the CDR3 reads TGTGCCAGCAGCTTCCCGAGCGGGGTCGAGGAGACCCAGTACTTC. Amino acids: CASSFPSGVEETQYF.

The rearrangement links TRBV6-5 to TRBJ2-7, with D possibly TRBD1 on 5 matching bases. Trimming stripped 2 bases from V and 5 bases from J, with 13 bases between. The V gene's germline CDR1 is MNHEY and CDR2 SVGAGI. This CDR3 region has 14 residues. The DNA of the CDR3 is TGTGCCAGCAGTTACGCTCGCAGGGTTGACGAGCAGTACTTC. Residues: CASSYARRVDEQYF.